A single sample gave rise to the 3 T cell receptor beta chains below, sequenced in a study of CD8+CD57+ T cells in acquired aplastic anemia. Profiling of TCR beta VDJ combinations and CDR3 sequences used genomic DNA as template. MiXCR was run by TCRdb on the reads, yielding one entry per CDR3 protein. This sample carries 150,000 to 200,000 distinct CDR3 sequences, roughly 64% of them seen once, and the ten largest clones take approximately 44%. The sample was sorted CD4+, CD8+, or CD8+CD57+ T cells (not recorded which) from PBMCs. These TCRs come from a human donor with severe aplastic anemia or a healthy control (not recorded which).

There are many counts of this clonotype. The CDR3 nucleotides are TGTGCCAGCGTTGTAGGTATGCAGGCATCTCTCACCGGGGAGCTGTTTTTT. This codes for CASVVGMQASLTGELFF. The chain employs TRBV2 and TRBJ2-2; D is unresolved. Germline V gene sequence: CDR1 SNHLY, CDR2 FYNNEI. V was cut by 8 bases and J by 4 bases, with 23 bases left in between. The length of the CDR3 is 17 residues.

This chain uses TRBV7-2 with TRBJ1-2, with D uncertain. The CDR3 length is 13 residues. Germline assignment: CDR1 SGHTA and CDR2 FQGNSA. V was trimmed by 7 bases and J by 3 bases, leaving 12 bases between them. CDR3 coding DNA: TGTGCCAGCACCCTAGAGGGAGACTATGGCTACACCTTC. As protein: CASTLEGDYGYTF.

J is TRBJ1-6 and V is TRBV5-1; TRBD1 might be the D (6 bases). This CDR3 is built from 14 residues. Germline assignment: CDR1 SGHRS and CDR2 YFSETQ. Trimming removed 2 bases at V and 10 bases at J, with 13 bases between. CDR3 nucleotides: TGCGCCAGCAGCTTCTCAGGGGACGACTCACCCCTCCACTTT. Amino acid sequence: CASSFSGDDSPLHF.